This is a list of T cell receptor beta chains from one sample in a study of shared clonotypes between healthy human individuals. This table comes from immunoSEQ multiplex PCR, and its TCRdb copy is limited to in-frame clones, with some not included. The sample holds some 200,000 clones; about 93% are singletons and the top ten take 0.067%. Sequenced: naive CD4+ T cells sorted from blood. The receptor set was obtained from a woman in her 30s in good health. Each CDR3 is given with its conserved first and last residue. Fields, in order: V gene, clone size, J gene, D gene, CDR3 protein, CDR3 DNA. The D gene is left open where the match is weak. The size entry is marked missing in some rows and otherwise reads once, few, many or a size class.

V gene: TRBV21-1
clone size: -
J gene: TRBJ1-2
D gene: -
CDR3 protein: CASSKTLRGRRDYDYTF
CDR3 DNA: TGTGCCAGCAGCAAAACCCTCAGGGGGCGAAGGGACTATGACTACACCTTC

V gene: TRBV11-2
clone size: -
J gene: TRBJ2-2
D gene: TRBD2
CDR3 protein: CASSTKRTSDNGELFF
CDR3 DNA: TGTGCCAGCAGCACCAAAAGGACTAGCGATAACGGGGAGCTGTTTTTT

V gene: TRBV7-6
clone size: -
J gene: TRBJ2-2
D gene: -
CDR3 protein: CASRRKGGQNTGELFF
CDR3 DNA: TGTGCCAGCAGACGAAAGGGCGGTCAGAACACCGGGGAGCTGTTTTTT

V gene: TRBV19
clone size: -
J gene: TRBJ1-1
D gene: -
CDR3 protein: CASSIGGAAGTEAFF
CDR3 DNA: TGTGCCAGTAGTATTGGGGGGGCGGCGGGCACTGAAGCTTTCTTT

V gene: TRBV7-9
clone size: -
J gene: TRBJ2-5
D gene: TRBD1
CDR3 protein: CASSLVPGTGEKETQYF
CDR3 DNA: TGTGCCAGCAGCTTAGTCCCCGGGACAGGGGAGAAAGAGACCCAGTACTTC

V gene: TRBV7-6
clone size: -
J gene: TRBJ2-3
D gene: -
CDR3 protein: CASSSRDTQYF
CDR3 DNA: TGTGCCAGCAGCTCTAGGGATACGCAGTATTTT

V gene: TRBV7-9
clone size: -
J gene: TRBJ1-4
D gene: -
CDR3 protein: CASSLVLRLGTATNEKLFF
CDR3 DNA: TGTGCCAGCAGCTTAGTATTGCGTTTGGGGACTGCAACTAATGAAAAACTGTTTTTT

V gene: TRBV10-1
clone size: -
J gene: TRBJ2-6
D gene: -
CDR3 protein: CASSGGAGANVLTF
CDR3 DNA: TGCGCCAGCAGTGGAGGGGCTGGGGCCAACGTCCTGACTTTC

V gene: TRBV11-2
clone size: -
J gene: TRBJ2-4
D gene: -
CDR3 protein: CASSVMALAKNIQYF
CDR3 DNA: TGTGCCAGCAGCGTCATGGCCCTAGCCAAAAACATTCAGTACTTC

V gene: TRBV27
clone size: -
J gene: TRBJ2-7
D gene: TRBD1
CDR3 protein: CASSYRGRSYEQYF
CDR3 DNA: TGTGCCAGCAGTTACAGGGGGCGCTCCTACGAGCAGTACTTC

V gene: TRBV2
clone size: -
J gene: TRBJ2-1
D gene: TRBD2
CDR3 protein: CASRVLAGGPGEQFF
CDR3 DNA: TGTGCCAGCAGGGTCCTAGCGGGAGGGCCGGGTGAGCAGTTCTTC

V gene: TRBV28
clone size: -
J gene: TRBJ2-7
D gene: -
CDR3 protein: CASSLSEVYEQYF
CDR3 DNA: TGTGCCAGCAGTTTGTCTGAGGTCTACGAGCAGTACTTC

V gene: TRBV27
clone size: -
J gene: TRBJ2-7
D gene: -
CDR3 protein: CASSSRGESGSFEQYF
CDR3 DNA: TGTGCCAGCAGTTCCAGGGGGGAAAGCGGGAGCTTCGAGCAGTACTTC

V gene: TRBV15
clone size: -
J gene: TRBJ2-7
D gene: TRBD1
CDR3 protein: CATSRAGTGVYEQYF
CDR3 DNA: TGTGCCACCAGCAGAGCCGGGACAGGCGTCTACGAGCAGTACTTC

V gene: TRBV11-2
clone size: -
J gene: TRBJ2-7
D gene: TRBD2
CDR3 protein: CASSFIAGVYEQYF
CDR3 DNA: TGTGCCAGCAGCTTTATAGCGGGAGTCTACGAGCAGTACTTC

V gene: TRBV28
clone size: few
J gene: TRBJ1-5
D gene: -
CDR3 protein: CASSRQRNQPQHF
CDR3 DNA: TGTGCCAGCAGTCGACAAAGGAATCAGCCCCAGCATTTT

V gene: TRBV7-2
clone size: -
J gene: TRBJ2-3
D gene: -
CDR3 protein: CASSSPGLGTQYF
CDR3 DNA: TGTGCCAGCAGCTCCCCAGGGTTAGGTACGCAGTATTTT

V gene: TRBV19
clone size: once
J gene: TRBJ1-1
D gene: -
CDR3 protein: CASSTGLNTEAFF
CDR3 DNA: TGTGCCAGCTCAACCGGGCTTAACACTGAAGCTTTCTTT

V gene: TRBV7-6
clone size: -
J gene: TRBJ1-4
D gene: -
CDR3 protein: CASSLHREVEKLFF
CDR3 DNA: TGTGCCAGCAGCTTACACAGGGAAGTTGAAAAACTGTTTTTT

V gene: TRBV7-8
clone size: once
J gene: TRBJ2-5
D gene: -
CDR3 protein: CASSLVRKEQYF
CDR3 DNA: TGTGCCAGCAGCTTAGTTAGAAAAGAGCAGTACTTC

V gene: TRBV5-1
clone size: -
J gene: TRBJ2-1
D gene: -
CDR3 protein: CASSLSQYNEQFF
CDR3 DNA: TGCGCCAGCAGCTTGTCCCAATACAATGAGCAGTTCTTC

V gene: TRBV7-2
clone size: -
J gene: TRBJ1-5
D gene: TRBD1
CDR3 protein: CASSLQGASNQPQHF
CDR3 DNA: TGTGCCAGCAGCTTACAGGGGGCAAGCAATCAGCCCCAGCATTTT

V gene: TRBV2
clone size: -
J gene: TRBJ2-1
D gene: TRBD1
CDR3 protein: CASRRDRRFF
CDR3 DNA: TGTGCCAGCAGACGGGACAGGAGGTTCTTC

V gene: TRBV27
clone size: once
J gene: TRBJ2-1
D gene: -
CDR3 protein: CASSLSRLPMDYNEQFF
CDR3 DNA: TGTGCCAGCAGTTTATCTAGGCTCCCCATGGACTACAATGAGCAGTTCTTC

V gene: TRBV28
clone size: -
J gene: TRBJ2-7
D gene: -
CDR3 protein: CVSSRPGEQYF
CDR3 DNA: TGTGTCAGCAGTCGACCGGGGGAGCAGTACTTC

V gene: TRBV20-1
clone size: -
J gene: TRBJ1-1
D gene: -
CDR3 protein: CSAGEDTEAFF
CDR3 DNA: TGCAGTGCCGGGGAGGACACTGAAGCTTTCTTT

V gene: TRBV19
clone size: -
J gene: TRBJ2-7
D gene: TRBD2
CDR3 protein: CASSGGSSYEQYF
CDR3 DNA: TGTGCCAGTAGTGGCGGGAGCTCCTACGAGCAGTACTTC

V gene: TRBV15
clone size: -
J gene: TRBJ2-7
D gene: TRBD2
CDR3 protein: CATSRGWTSGTGDEQYF
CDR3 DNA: TGTGCCACCAGCAGAGGTTGGACTAGCGGGACCGGTGACGAGCAGTACTTC

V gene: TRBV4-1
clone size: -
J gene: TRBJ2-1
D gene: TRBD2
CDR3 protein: CASSQMGLAGTSYNEQFF
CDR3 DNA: TGCGCCAGCAGCCAAATGGGACTAGCGGGAACATCCTACAATGAGCAGTTCTTC

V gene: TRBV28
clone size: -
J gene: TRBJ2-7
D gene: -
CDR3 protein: CASSSRAQGPGEQYF
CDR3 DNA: TGTGCCAGCAGTTCCCGGGCACAGGGTCCGGGCGAGCAGTACTTC

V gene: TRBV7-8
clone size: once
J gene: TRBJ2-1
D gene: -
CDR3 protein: CASSPNQVAGSKNEQFF
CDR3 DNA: TGTGCCAGCAGCCCCAACCAGGTCGCGGGGTCGAAAAATGAGCAGTTCTTC

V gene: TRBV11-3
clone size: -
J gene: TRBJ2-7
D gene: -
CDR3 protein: CASSLRQGYEQYF
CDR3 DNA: TGTGCCAGCAGCTTACGGCAGGGTTACGAGCAGTACTTC

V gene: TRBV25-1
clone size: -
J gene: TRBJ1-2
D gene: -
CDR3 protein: CASSTADSPGIHGYTF
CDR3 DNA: TGTGCCAGCAGTACCGCGGACAGCCCTGGAATACATGGCTACACCTTC

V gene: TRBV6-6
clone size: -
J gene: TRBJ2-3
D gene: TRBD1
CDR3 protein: CASSYMGQGAKRTWDF
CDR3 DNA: TGTGCCAGCAGTTACATGGGACAGGGGGCTAAGAGGACCTGGGATTTT

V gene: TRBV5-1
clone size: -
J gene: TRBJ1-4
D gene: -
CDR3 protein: CASSLDRTNEKLFF
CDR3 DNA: TGCGCCAGCAGCTTGGACAGAACTAATGAAAAACTGTTTTTT

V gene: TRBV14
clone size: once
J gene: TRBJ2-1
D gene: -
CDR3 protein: CASSPRWGDWEQFF
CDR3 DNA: TGTGCCAGCAGCCCGCGATGGGGGGATTGGGAGCAGTTCTTC

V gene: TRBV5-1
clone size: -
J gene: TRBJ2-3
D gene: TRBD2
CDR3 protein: CASSLVGLGADTQYF
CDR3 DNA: TGCGCCAGCAGCTTGGTAGGACTAGGGGCAGATACGCAGTATTTT

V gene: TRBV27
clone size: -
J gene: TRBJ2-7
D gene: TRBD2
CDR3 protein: CASSPGLASYEQYF
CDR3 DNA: TGTGCCAGCAGTCCGGGACTAGCGTCCTACGAGCAGTACTTC

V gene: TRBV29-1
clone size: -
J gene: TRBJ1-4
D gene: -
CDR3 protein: CSVVEGEKLFF
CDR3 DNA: TGCAGCGTTGTCGAGGGGGAAAAACTGTTTTTT

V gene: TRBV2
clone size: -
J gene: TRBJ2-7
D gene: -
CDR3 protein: CASSLDYLEQYF
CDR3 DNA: TGTGCCAGCAGCCTGGACTATCTGGAGCAGTACTTC

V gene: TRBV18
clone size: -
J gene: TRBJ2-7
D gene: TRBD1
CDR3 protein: CASSPPQGASYEQYF
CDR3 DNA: TGTGCCAGCTCACCCCCACAGGGGGCCTCCTACGAGCAGTACTTC

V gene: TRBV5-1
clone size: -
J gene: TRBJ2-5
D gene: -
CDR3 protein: CASSPRTGQRGETQYF
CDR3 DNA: TGCGCCAGCAGCCCACGGACAGGGCAGCGGGGGGAGACCCAGTACTTC

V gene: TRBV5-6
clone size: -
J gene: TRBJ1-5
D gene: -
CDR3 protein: CASSPGRGNQPQHF
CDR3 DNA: TGTGCCAGCAGCCCTGGACGGGGGAATCAGCCCCAGCATTTT

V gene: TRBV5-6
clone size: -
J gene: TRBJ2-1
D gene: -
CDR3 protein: CASSLLSGYNEQFF
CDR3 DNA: TGTGCCAGCAGCCTCCTTAGCGGATACAATGAGCAGTTCTTC

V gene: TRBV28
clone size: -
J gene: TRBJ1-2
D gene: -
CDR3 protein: CASSSSSGARTF
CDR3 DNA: TGTGCCAGCAGTTCCTCCTCGGGGGCGCGGACCTTC

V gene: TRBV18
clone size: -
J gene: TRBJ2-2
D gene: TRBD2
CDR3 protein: CASSIGLAGAEELFF
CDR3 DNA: TGTGCCAGCTCGATCGGACTAGCGGGAGCAGAGGAGCTGTTTTTT

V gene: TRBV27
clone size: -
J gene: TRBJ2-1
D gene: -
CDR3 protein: CASLKSVNYNEQFF
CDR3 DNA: TGTGCCAGCTTAAAAAGCGTAAACTACAATGAGCAGTTCTTC

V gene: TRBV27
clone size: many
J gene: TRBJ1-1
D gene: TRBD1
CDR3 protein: CASSLTGQGTLGNTEAFF
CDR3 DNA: TGTGCCAGCAGTTTAACGGGACAGGGGACCCTGGGGAACACTGAAGCTTTCTTT

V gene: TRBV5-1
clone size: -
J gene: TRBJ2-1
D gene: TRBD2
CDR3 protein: CASSPPSGRAYEQFF
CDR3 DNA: TGCGCCAGCAGCCCCCCAAGCGGGAGGGCCTATGAGCAGTTCTTC

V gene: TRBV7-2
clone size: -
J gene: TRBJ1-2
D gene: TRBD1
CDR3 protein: CASSIQGYYGYTF
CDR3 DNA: TGTGCCAGCAGCATACAGGGGTACTATGGCTACACCTTC

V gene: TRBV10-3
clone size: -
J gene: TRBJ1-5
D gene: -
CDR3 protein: CATRGSNQPQHF
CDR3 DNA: TGTGCCACCCGGGGGAGCAATCAGCCCCAGCATTTT

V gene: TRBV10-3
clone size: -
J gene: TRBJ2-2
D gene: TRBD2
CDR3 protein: CAIRPSTSGTGELFF
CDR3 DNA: TGTGCCATCCGACCCTCTACTAGCGGGACCGGGGAGCTGTTTTTT